This T cell receptor (beta chain) is drawn from a study of monozygotic twins with inflammatory bowel disease. Study-level results: IBD patients share fewer clonotypes with other people than healthy twins do, especially with disease activity. Support was absent for any single strong signal or clonotype linked to IBD.

This CDR3 comprises 13 residues. Germline V lookup: CDR1 SGHAT, CDR2 FQDESV (reference sequence). Comment on this clonotype: Its antigen is unidentified.

Staff drew a roughly 2.5 ml blood sample from each donor. During cDNA synthesis, UMIs that each contained a 6-nucleotide sample barcode were added by means of template switching. Following a re-call of the 5' RACE reads, TCRdb has one entry per CDR3 protein and lacks DNA. Here the sample table reports around 150,000 distinct CDR3 sequences. The genes are TRBV11-1 and TRBJ2-2; the D gene TCRdb calls, TRBD1, cannot be checked with no DNA. This TCR was sampled from a human donor with ulcerative colitis or Crohn's disease, or a healthy co-twin of an affected twin (not recorded which). The sequenced sample consisted of blood. CDR3 sequence: CASQTGITGELFF.